Listed below are T cell receptor beta chains from one sample, sequenced in a study of blood T cell repertoires in COVID-19. Assay: immunoSEQ multiplex PCR; the TCRdb copy retains only in-frame clones and omits some. The table lists around 160,000 clones, 80% to 90% of them singletons. The material sequenced was peripheral blood. These receptors all stem from a man between 60 and 75 years old with acute or convalescent COVID-19. CDR3s include the opening cysteine and the closing phenylalanine or tryptophan. Each record gives: CDR3 protein, CDR3 DNA, J gene, D gene, clone size, V gene. A D gene is named only where the DNA matches it firmly. Clone size, where shown, is once, few, many, or a class for clones that have expanded.

CDR3aa: CASSPRDRSRNEQFF
CDR3nt: TGCGCCAGCAGCCCCCGGGACAGGTCTAGGAATGAGCAGTTCTTC
j_gene: TRBJ2-1
d_gene: TRBD1
abundance: once
v_gene: TRBV5-1

CDR3aa: CSVAGTGLNGYTF
CDR3nt: TGCAGCGTTGCCGGGACAGGGTTAAATGGCTACACCTTC
j_gene: TRBJ1-2
d_gene: TRBD1
abundance: -
v_gene: TRBV29-1

CDR3aa: CASSYVASGPDTQYF
CDR3nt: TGTGCCAGCAGTTACGTCGCTAGCGGACCAGATACGCAGTATTTT
j_gene: TRBJ2-3
d_gene: TRBD2
abundance: -
v_gene: TRBV6-5

CDR3aa: CASSLGTVFTYEQYF
CDR3nt: TGCGCCAGCAGCTTGGGTACAGTATTCACCTACGAGCAGTACTTC
j_gene: TRBJ2-7
d_gene: -
abundance: few
v_gene: TRBV5-1

CDR3aa: CASSLEGFRDRGPSTDTQYF
CDR3nt: TGTGCCAGCAGCTTAGAGGGGTTCCGGGACAGGGGGCCTAGCACAGATACGCAGTATTTT
j_gene: TRBJ2-3
d_gene: TRBD1
abundance: once
v_gene: TRBV7-3

CDR3aa: CATVRDRVSYEQYF
CDR3nt: TGTGCCACAGTTCGGGACAGGGTATCCTACGAGCAGTACTTC
j_gene: TRBJ2-7
d_gene: TRBD1
abundance: -
v_gene: TRBV6-5

CDR3aa: CASSFGLAGTGELFF
CDR3nt: TGTGCCAGCAGTTTTGGACTAGCGGGGACCGGGGAGCTGTTTTTT
j_gene: TRBJ2-2
d_gene: TRBD2
abundance: -
v_gene: TRBV7-9

CDR3aa: CASSKGASVGLEAFF
CDR3nt: TGTGCCAGCAGCAAAGGCGCCAGCGTAGGCCTTGAAGCTTTCTTT
j_gene: TRBJ1-1
d_gene: -
abundance: -
v_gene: TRBV21-1

CDR3aa: CSVEEATGIRNTIYF
CDR3nt: TGCAGCGTTGAAGAAGCGACAGGGATTAGAAACACCATATATTTT
j_gene: TRBJ1-3
d_gene: TRBD1
abundance: -
v_gene: TRBV29-1

CDR3aa: CASSISGTGTGELFF
CDR3nt: TGTGCCAGTAGTATAAGCGGGACGGGCACCGGGGAGCTGTTTTTT
j_gene: TRBJ2-2
d_gene: TRBD2
abundance: -
v_gene: TRBV19

CDR3aa: CASSDGGVIYGYTF
CDR3nt: TGTGCCAGCAGTGACGGAGGGGTTATCTATGGCTACACCTTC
j_gene: TRBJ1-2
d_gene: -
abundance: -
v_gene: TRBV6-4

CDR3aa: CASSFEGSWQPQHF
CDR3nt: TGTGCCAGCAGCTTCGAGGGTTCCTGGCAGCCCCAGCATTTT
j_gene: TRBJ1-5
d_gene: -
abundance: few
v_gene: TRBV7-2

CDR3aa: CASRAPGQGMNEQFF
CDR3nt: TGCGCCAGCAGAGCGCCGGGACAGGGGATGAATGAGCAGTTCTTC
j_gene: TRBJ2-1
d_gene: TRBD1
abundance: -
v_gene: TRBV10-2

CDR3aa: CASSQPTGASEQYF
CDR3nt: TGCGCCAGCAGCCAACCAACAGGGGCGTCGGAGCAGTACTTC
j_gene: TRBJ2-7
d_gene: TRBD1
abundance: -
v_gene: TRBV4-1

CDR3aa: CATSDPTQGTGELFF
CDR3nt: TGTGCCACCAGTGATCCGACACAGGGGACCGGGGAGCTGTTTTTT
j_gene: TRBJ2-2
d_gene: TRBD1
abundance: once
v_gene: TRBV24-1

CDR3aa: CASSQQTFRGPQHF
CDR3nt: TGTGCCAGCAGCCAACAAACTTTCCGGGGGCCCCAGCATTTT
j_gene: TRBJ1-5
d_gene: -
abundance: -
v_gene: TRBV3-1/TRBV3-2

CDR3aa: CASRYGQRTYNEQFF
CDR3nt: TGTGCCAGCAGATATGGACAGCGAACCTACAATGAGCAGTTCTTC
j_gene: TRBJ2-1
d_gene: -
abundance: -
v_gene: TRBV6-5

CDR3aa: CASSGTGSPSEAFF
CDR3nt: TGTGCCAGCAGCGGTACAGGGAGCCCCTCTGAAGCTTTCTTT
j_gene: TRBJ1-1
d_gene: -
abundance: -
v_gene: TRBV11-3

CDR3aa: CASSSGTPGETQYF
CDR3nt: TGCGCCAGCAGCTCTGGGACACCTGGAGAGACCCAGTACTTC
j_gene: TRBJ2-5
d_gene: -
abundance: -
v_gene: TRBV5-1

CDR3aa: CAWNWGQTNYGYTF
CDR3nt: TGTGCCTGGAATTGGGGACAGACTAACTATGGCTACACCTTC
j_gene: TRBJ1-2
d_gene: TRBD1
abundance: -
v_gene: TRBV30

CDR3aa: CSLGRETQYF
CDR3nt: TGCAGTTTGGGGCGGGAGACCCAGTACTTC
j_gene: TRBJ2-5
d_gene: -
abundance: -
v_gene: TRBV20-1

CDR3aa: CASSLERLLDYGYTF
CDR3nt: TGTGCCAGCAGCTTAGAGCGCCTGCTCGACTATGGCTACACCTTC
j_gene: TRBJ1-2
d_gene: -
abundance: -
v_gene: TRBV7-9

CDR3aa: CASSQGFQRFYGYTF
CDR3nt: TGCGCCAGCAGCCAAGGCTTTCAGAGGTTCTATGGCTACACCTTC
j_gene: TRBJ1-2
d_gene: -
abundance: -
v_gene: TRBV4-1

CDR3aa: CASRGQPYRSSSGGTDTQYF
CDR3nt: TGTGCCAGTAGGGGACAGCCCTATCGGTCTTCTAGCGGGGGAACAGATACGCAGTATTTT
j_gene: TRBJ2-3
d_gene: TRBD2
abundance: -
v_gene: TRBV19

CDR3aa: CASSLRSGGAYNEQFF
CDR3nt: TGTGCCAGCAGCCTCCGTAGCGGGGGGGCCTACAATGAGCAGTTCTTC
j_gene: TRBJ2-1
d_gene: TRBD2
abundance: once
v_gene: TRBV11-2

CDR3aa: CASVPQGAYEQYF
CDR3nt: TGTGCCAGCGTGCCACAGGGGGCCTACGAGCAGTACTTC
j_gene: TRBJ2-7
d_gene: TRBD1
abundance: -
v_gene: TRBV2

CDR3aa: CASSISGQGRHEQYF
CDR3nt: TGCGCCAGCAGCATCTCCGGCCAGGGGCGCCACGAGCAGTACTTC
j_gene: TRBJ2-7
d_gene: -
abundance: -
v_gene: TRBV5-1

CDR3aa: CASRSDRDHQPQHF
CDR3nt: TGTGCCAGCAGAAGCGACAGGGACCATCAGCCCCAGCATTTT
j_gene: TRBJ1-5
d_gene: TRBD1
abundance: -
v_gene: TRBV6-5

CDR3aa: CASSRRGSPLHF
CDR3nt: TGTGCCAGTAGCCGGAGAGGATCACCCCTCCACTTT
j_gene: TRBJ1-6
d_gene: -
abundance: -
v_gene: TRBV2

CDR3aa: CAWSVANTGAEAFF
CDR3nt: TGTGCCTGGAGTGTCGCGAATACCGGGGCTGAAGCTTTCTTT
j_gene: TRBJ1-1
d_gene: -
abundance: -
v_gene: TRBV30

CDR3aa: CAWSPGLNEKLFF
CDR3nt: TGTGCCTGGAGTCCTGGACTTAATGAAAAACTGTTTTTT
j_gene: TRBJ1-4
d_gene: -
abundance: -
v_gene: TRBV30

CDR3aa: CTSSLPGNTEAFF
CDR3nt: TGTACCAGCAGCCTTCCGGGGAACACTGAAGCTTTCTTT
j_gene: TRBJ1-1
d_gene: -
abundance: -
v_gene: TRBV6-2/TRBV6-3

CDR3aa: CASSLVEAGANVLTF
CDR3nt: TGTGCCAGCAGTTTAGTCGAGGCCGGGGCCAACGTCCTGACTTTC
j_gene: TRBJ2-6
d_gene: -
abundance: -
v_gene: TRBV27

CDR3aa: CASSAGVSSTYEQYF
CDR3nt: TGTGCCAGCAGCGCAGGGGTCAGCTCCACCTACGAGCAGTACTTC
j_gene: TRBJ2-7
d_gene: -
abundance: -
v_gene: TRBV9

CDR3aa: CATSDNESGDTQYF
CDR3nt: TGTGCCACCAGTGATAATGAGTCCGGAGATACGCAGTATTTT
j_gene: TRBJ2-3
d_gene: -
abundance: -
v_gene: TRBV24-1

CDR3aa: CASSLASVNRGAYEQYF
CDR3nt: TGCGCCAGCAGCTTGGCCTCGGTGAACAGGGGGGCCTACGAGCAGTACTTC
j_gene: TRBJ2-7
d_gene: TRBD1
abundance: -
v_gene: TRBV5-1

CDR3aa: CASSRERNYGYTF
CDR3nt: TGTGCCAGCAGCCGTGAGCGCAACTATGGCTACACCTTC
j_gene: TRBJ1-2
d_gene: -
abundance: -
v_gene: TRBV3-1/TRBV3-2

CDR3aa: CASSVKGANEKLFF
CDR3nt: TGTGCCAGCAGCGTAAAGGGGGCCAATGAAAAACTGTTTTTT
j_gene: TRBJ1-4
d_gene: TRBD1
abundance: -
v_gene: TRBV9

CDR3aa: CASSPGLAGRDGELFF
CDR3nt: TGTGCCAGCAGCCCCGGTCTAGCGGGGAGGGACGGGGAGCTGTTTTTT
j_gene: TRBJ2-2
d_gene: TRBD2
abundance: -
v_gene: TRBV7-9

CDR3aa: CASSSDRGQPQHF
CDR3nt: TGCGCCAGCAGTAGTGACAGGGGGCAGCCCCAGCATTTT
j_gene: TRBJ1-5
d_gene: TRBD1
abundance: -
v_gene: TRBV10-1

CDR3aa: CASSVVGGQGRGYTF
CDR3nt: TGTGCCAGCAGCGTAGTAGGAGGACAGGGAAGGGGCTACACCTTC
j_gene: TRBJ1-2
d_gene: TRBD1
abundance: few
v_gene: TRBV9

CDR3aa: CATQFDRTGPQHF
CDR3nt: TGTGCCACCCAATTTGACAGAACAGGACCCCAGCATTTT
j_gene: TRBJ1-5
d_gene: -
abundance: -
v_gene: TRBV7-2

CDR3aa: CASSQTWTSVYEQYF
CDR3nt: TGTGCCAGCAGCCAGACGTGGACTAGCGTTTACGAGCAGTACTTC
j_gene: TRBJ2-7
d_gene: TRBD2
abundance: -
v_gene: TRBV4-2

CDR3aa: CASRRTSGEDTQYF
CDR3nt: TGTGCCAGCAGAAGGACTAGCGGGGAGGATACGCAGTATTTT
j_gene: TRBJ2-3
d_gene: TRBD2
abundance: -
v_gene: TRBV27

CDR3aa: CASSLSGQSYEQYF
CDR3nt: TGTGCCAGCAGCTTAAGTGGGCAGTCCTACGAGCAGTACTTC
j_gene: TRBJ2-7
d_gene: -
abundance: -
v_gene: TRBV7-8

CDR3aa: CASSLGQPSRGNTIYF
CDR3nt: TGTGCCAGCAGTCTGGGGCAGCCCTCACGGGGAAACACCATATATTTT
j_gene: TRBJ1-3
d_gene: -
abundance: -
v_gene: TRBV3-1/TRBV3-2

CDR3aa: CASSSSGTTGNTIYF
CDR3nt: TGCGCCAGCAGCTCCTCCGGGACAACTGGAAACACCATATATTTT
j_gene: TRBJ1-3
d_gene: -
abundance: -
v_gene: TRBV5-1